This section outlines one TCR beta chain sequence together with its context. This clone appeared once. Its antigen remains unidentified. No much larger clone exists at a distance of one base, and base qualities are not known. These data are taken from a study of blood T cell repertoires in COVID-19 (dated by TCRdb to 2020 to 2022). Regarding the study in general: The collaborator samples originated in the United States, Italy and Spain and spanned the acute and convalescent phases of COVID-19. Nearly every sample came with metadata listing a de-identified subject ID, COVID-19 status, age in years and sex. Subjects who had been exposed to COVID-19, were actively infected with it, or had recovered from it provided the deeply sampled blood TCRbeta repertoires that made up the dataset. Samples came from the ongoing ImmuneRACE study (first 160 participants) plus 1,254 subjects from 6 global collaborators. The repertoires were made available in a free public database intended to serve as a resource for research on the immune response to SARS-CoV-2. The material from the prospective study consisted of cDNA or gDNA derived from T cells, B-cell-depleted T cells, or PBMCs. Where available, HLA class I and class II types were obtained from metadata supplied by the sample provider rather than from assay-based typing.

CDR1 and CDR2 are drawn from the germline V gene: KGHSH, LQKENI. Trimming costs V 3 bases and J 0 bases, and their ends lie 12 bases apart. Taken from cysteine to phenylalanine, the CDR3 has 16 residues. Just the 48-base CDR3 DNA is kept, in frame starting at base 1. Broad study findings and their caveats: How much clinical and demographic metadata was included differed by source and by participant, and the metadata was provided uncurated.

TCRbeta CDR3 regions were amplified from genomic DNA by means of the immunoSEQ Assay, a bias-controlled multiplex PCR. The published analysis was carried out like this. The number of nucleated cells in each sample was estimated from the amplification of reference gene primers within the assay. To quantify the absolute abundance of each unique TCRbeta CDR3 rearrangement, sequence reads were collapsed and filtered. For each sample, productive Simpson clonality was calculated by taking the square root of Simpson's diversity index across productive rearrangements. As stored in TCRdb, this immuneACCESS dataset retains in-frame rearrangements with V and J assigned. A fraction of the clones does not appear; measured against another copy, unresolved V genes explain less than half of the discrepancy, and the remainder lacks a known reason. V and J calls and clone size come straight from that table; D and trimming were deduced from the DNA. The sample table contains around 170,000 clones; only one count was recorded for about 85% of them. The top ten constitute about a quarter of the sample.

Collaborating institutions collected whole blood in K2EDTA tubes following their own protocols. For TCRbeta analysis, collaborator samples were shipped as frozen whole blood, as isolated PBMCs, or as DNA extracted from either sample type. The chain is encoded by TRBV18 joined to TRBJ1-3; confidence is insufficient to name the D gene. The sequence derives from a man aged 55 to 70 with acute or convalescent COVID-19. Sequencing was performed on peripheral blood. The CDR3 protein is CASSPLPEISGNTIYF. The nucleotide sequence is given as TGTGCCAGCTCACCCCTACCCGAAATCTCTGGAAACACCATATATTTT.